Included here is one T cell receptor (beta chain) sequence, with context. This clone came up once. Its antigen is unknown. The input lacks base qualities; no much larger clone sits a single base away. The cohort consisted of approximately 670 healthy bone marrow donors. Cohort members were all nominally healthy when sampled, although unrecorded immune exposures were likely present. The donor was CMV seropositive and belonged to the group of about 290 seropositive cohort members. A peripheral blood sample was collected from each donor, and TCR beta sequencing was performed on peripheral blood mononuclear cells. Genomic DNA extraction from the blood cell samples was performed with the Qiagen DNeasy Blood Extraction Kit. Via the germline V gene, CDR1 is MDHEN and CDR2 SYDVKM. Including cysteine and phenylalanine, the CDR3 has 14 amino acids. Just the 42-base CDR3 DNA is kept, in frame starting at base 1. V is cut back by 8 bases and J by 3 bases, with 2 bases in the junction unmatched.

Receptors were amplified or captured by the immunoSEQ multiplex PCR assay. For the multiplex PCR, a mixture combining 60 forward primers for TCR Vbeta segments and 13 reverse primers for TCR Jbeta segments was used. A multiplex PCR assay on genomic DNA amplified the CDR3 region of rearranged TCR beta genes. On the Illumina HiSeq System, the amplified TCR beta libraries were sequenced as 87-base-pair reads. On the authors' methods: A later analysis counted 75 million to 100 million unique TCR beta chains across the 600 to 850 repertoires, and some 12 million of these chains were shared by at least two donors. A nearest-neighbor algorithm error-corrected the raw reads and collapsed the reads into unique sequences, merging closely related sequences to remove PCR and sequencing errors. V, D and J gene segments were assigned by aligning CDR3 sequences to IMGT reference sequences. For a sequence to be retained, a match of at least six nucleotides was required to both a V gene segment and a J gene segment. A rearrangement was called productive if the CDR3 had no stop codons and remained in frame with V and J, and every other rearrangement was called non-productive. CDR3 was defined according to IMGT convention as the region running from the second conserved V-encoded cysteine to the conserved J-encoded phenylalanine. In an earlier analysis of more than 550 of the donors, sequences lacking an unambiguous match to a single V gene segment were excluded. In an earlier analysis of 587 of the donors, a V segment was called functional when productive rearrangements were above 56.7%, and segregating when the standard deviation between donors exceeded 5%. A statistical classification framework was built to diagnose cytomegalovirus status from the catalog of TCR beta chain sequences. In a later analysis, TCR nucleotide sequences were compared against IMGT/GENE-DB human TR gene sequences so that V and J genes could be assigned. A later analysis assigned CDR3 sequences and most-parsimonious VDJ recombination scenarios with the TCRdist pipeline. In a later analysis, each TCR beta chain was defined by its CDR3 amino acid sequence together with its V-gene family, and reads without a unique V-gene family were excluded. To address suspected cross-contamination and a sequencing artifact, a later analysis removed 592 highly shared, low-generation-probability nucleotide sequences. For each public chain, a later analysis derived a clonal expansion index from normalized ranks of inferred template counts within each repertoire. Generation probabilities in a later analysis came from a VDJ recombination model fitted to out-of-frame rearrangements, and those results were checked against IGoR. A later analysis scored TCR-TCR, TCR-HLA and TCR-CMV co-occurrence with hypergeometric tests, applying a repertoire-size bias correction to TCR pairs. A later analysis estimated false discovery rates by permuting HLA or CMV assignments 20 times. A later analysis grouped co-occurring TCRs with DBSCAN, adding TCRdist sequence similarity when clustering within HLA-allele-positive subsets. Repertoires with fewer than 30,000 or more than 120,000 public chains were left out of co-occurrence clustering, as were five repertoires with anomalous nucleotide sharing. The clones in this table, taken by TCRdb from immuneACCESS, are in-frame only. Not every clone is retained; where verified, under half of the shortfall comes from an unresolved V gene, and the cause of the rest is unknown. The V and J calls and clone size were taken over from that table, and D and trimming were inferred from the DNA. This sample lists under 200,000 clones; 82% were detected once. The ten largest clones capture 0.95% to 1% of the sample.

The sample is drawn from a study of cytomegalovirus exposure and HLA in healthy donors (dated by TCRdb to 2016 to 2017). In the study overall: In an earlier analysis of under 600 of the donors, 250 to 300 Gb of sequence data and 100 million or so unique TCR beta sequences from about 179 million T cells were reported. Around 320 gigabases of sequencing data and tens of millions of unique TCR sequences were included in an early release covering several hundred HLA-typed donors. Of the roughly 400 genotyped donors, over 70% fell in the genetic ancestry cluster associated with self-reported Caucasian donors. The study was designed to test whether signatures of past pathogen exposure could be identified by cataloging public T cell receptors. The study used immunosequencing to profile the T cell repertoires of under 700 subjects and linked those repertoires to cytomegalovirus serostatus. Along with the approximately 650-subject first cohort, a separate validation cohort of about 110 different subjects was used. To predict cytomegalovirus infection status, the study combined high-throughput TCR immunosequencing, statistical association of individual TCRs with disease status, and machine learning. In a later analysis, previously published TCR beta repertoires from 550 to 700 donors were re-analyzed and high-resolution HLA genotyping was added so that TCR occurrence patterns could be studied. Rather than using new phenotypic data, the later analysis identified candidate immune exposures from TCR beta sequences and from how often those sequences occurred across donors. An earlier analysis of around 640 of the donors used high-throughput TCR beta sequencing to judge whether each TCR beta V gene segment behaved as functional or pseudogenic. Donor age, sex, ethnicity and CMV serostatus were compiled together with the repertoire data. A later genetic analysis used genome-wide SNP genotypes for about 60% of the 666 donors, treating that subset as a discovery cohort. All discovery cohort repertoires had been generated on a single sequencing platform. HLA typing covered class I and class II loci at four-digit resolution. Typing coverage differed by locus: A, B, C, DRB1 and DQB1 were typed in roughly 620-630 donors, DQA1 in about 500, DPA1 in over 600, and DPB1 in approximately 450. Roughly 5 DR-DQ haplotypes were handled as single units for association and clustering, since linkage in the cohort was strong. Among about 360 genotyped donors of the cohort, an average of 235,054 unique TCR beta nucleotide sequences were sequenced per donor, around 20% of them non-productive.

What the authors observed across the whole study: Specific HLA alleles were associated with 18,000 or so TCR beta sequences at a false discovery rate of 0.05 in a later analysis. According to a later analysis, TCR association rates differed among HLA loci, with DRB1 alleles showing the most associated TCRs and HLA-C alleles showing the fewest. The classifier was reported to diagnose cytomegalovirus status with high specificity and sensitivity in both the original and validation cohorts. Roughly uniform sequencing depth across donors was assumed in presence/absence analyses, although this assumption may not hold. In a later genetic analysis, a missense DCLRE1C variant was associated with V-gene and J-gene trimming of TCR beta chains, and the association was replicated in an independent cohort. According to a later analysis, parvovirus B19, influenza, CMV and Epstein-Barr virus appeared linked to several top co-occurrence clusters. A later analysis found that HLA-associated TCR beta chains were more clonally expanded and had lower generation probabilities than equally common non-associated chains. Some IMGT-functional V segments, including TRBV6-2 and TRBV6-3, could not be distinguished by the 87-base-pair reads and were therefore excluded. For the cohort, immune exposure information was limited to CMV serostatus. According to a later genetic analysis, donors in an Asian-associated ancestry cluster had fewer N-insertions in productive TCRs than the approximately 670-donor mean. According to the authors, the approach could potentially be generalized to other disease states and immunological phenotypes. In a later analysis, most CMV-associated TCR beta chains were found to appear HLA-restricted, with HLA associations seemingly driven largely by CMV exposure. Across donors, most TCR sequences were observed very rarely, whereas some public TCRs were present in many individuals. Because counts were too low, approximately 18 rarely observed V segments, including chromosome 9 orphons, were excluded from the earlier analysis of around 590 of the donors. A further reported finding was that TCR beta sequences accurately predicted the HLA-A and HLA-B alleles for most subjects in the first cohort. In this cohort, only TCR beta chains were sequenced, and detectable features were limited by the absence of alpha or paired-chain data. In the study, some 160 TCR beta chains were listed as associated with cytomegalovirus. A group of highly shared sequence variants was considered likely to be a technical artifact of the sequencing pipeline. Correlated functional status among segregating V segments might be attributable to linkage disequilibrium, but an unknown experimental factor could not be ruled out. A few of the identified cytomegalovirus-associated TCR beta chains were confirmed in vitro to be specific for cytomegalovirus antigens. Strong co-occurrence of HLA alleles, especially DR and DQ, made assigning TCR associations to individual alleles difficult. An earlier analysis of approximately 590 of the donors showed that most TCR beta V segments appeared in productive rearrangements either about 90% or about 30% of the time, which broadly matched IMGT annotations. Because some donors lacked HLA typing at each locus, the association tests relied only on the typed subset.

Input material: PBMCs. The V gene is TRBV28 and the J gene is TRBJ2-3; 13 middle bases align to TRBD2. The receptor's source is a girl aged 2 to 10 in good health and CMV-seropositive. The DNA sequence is TGTGCCAGCGGACTAGCGGGAGCAACAGATACGCAGTATTTT. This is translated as CASGLAGATDTQYF.